The present T cell receptor beta chain was sequenced within a study of blood T cell repertoires in COVID-19 (dated by TCRdb to the early 2020s). With regard to the full study: Samples covering the acute and convalescent phases of COVID-19 were provided by collaborators in the United States, Italy and Spain. The prospective study material was composed of cDNA or gDNA derived from T cells, B-cell-depleted T cells, or PBMCs. Subjects who had been exposed to COVID-19, were actively infected with it, or had recovered from it provided the deeply sampled blood TCRbeta repertoires that made up the dataset. The repertoires were released in a freely available public database intended as a resource for research on the immune response to SARS-CoV-2. Samples came from the ongoing ImmuneRACE study (first 160 participants) plus 1,254 subjects from 6 global collaborators. Nearly every sample came with metadata listing a de-identified subject ID, COVID-19 status, age in years and sex. Where available, HLA class I and class II types were obtained from metadata supplied by the sample provider rather than from assay-based typing. Paper-wide results and their limitations: How much clinical and demographic metadata was included differed by source and by participant, and the metadata was provided uncurated.

TCRbeta CDR3 regions were amplified from genomic DNA using the immunoSEQ Assay, a bias-controlled multiplex PCR. Regarding the original processing steps: The number of nucleated cells in each sample was estimated from the amplification of reference gene primers within the assay. Sequence reads were collapsed and filtered to measure the absolute abundance of every unique TCRbeta CDR3 rearrangement. For each sample, productive Simpson clonality was calculated by taking the square root of Simpson's diversity index across productive rearrangements. TCRdb retrieved this table from immuneACCESS and kept in-frame rearrangements only. Not all clones are present; in checked studies, unresolved V genes account for under half, and no reason is known for the remainder. The DNA gave D and trimming, while V, J and clone size come from that table. The sample yields some 120,000 clones; about 79% were counted once. The ten largest clones capture around 17% of the sample.

The collaborating institutions used their own protocols to collect whole blood in K2EDTA tubes. For TCRbeta analysis, collaborators shipped samples in one of three forms: frozen whole blood, isolated PBMCs, or DNA extracted from either of those sample types. To note about this clone: Its target antigen remains unknown. Base qualities are not at hand, and no much larger clone is one base apart.

The CDR3, cysteine through phenylalanine, is 12 amino acids long. Just CDR3 DNA is preserved here, 36 bases in frame from base 1. CDR1 LGHDT and CDR2 YNNKEL were looked up in the germline V gene (reference sequence). Clipping removes 5 bases from V and 13 bases from J, with 4 as the unmatched junction base count. This TCR was sampled from a woman aged 50 to 65 with acute or convalescent COVID-19. The V and J segments used are TRBV3-1 (or the pseudogene TRBV3-2) and TRBJ2-1; 11 bases in between match TRBD2. Material for sequencing was peripheral blood. The CDR3 protein sequence reads: CASSDSGGAQFF. The DNA sequence follows: TGTGCCAGCAGCGATAGCGGGGGGGCACAGTTCTTC.